This T cell receptor (beta chain) was found in a study of OX40 agonist ivuxolimab in advanced cancers. For the study at large: Eligibility rules accepted prior anti-PD-1, anti-PD-L1 or anti-CTLA-4 therapy, and around 40% had some. Study-wide points: Within 6 weeks, CD4+ and CD8+ blood T cells expanded clonally at 0.1 to 3.0 mg/kg.

As regards this clone: The antigen remains undetermined.

Blood sampling was done at baseline, cycle 4 day 1, and cycle 7 day 1. Profiling relied on immunoSEQ multiplex PCR, and the TCRdb table lists in-frame clones only, not all of them. The repertoire holds 75,000 to 80,000 clones, 65% to 85% seen once, with approximately 4.5% in the top ten. Trimming shortened V by 7 bases and J by 0 bases, and 10 bases separated the two germline ends. Germline values: CDR1 SQVTM, CDR2 ANQGSEA. The CDR3 consists of 12 residues. The rearrangement links TRBV29-1 to TRBJ2-7, with D perhaps matching TRBD1 (6 bases). Material: CD4+ or CD8+ T cells sorted from blood, obtained in a trial of the OX40 agonist ivuxolimab. This TCR was sampled from an adult with an advanced solid tumor such as melanoma, head and neck, liver or kidney cancer. The CDR3 DNA sequence: TGCAGCGCGGGGACACACTCCTACGAGCAGTACTTC. Protein sequence: CSAGTHSYEQYF.